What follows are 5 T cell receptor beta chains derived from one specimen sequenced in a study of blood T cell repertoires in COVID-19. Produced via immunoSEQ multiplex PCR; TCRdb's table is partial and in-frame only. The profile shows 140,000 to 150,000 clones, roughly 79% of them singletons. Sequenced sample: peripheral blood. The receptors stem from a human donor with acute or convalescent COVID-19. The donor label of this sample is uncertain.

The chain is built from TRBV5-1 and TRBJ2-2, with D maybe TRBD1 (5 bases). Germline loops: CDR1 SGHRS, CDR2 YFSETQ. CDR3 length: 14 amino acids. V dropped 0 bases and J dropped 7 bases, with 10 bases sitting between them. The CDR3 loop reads CASSLGHRGGELFF. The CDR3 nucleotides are TGCGCCAGCAGCTTGGGTCATAGGGGCGGGGAGCTGTTTTTT. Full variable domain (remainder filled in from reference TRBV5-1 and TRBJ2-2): KAGVTQTPRYLIKTRGQQVTLSCSPISGHRSVSWYQQTPGQGLQFLFEYFSETQRNKGNFPGRFSGRQFSNSRSEMNVSTLELGDSALYLCASSLGHRGGELFFGEGSRLTVL.

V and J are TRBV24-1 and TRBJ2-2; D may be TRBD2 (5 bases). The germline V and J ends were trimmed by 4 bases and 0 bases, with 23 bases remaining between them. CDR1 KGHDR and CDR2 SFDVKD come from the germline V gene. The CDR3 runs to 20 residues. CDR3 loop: CATSDPFRDASFANTGELFF. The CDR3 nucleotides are TGTGCCACCAGTGACCCTTTCCGGGATGCCTCCTTTGCGAACACCGGGGAGCTGTTTTTT.

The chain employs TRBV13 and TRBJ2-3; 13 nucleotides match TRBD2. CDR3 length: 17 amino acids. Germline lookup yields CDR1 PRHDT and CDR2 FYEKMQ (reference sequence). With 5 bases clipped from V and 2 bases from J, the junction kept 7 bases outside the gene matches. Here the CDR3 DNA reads TGTGCCAGCAGCACGACGGGACTAGCGGGGTACACAGATACGCAGTATTTT. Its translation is CASSTTGLAGYTDTQYF.

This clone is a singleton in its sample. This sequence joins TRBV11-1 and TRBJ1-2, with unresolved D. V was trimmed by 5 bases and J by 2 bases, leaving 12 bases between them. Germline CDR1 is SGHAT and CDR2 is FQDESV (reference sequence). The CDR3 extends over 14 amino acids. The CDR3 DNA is TGTGCCAGCAGCCCTAGGGAGCCCAACTATGGCTACACCTTC. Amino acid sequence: CASSPREPNYGYTF.

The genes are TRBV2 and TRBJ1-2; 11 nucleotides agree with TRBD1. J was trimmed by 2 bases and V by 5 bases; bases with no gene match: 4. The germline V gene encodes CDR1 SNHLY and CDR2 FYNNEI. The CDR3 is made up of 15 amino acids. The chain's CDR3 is CASSIGQGANYGYTF. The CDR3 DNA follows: TGTGCCAGCAGTATCGGACAGGGGGCAAACTATGGCTACACCTTC. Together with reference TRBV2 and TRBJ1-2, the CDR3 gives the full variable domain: EPEVTQTPSHQVTQMGQEVILRCVPISNHLYFYWYRQILGQKVEFLVSFYNNEISEKSEIFDDQFSVERPDGSNFTLKIRSTKLEDSAMYFCASSIGQGANYGYTFGSGTRLTVV.